This T cell receptor (beta chain) was observed in a study of shared clonotypes between healthy human individuals. The V and J ends lost 8 bases and 1 base respectively, with 15 bases between them. The V gene's germline CDR1 is MDHEN and CDR2 SYDVKM. This CDR3 spans 15 amino acids. Some clones are missing from TCRdb's copy, which holds only in-frame ones; the method was immunoSEQ multiplex PCR. The sample has approximately 2.5 million clones; around 94% are singletons. Sequenced material: naive CD4+ T cells sorted from blood. Subset given: CD45RA+ positively selected. The sequence was collected from a man between 18 and 29 years old in good health. V usage is TRBV28 and J usage is TRBJ2-1; D not certain. The CDR3 sequence: CASSFIPISYNEQFF. The CDR3 coding sequence is TGTGCCAGCTCTTTTATCCCGATATCCTACAATGAGCAGTTCTTC. Using reference TRBV28 and TRBJ2-1 for the parts outside the CDR3, the full variable domain is DVKVTQSSRYLVKRTGEKVFLECVQDMDHENMFWYRQDPGLGLRLIYFSYDVKMKEKGDIPEGYSVSREKKERFSLILESASTNQTSMYLCASSFIPISYNEQFFGPGTRLTVL.